This T cell receptor (beta chain) is drawn from a study of blood T cell repertoires in COVID-19. Germline V lookup: CDR1 SGHRS, CDR2 YFSETQ. Trimming stripped 2 bases from V and 0 bases from J, with 12 bases between. The CDR3 runs to 15 residues. Profiled with immunoSEQ multiplex PCR; TCRdb holds only in-frame clones, not every one. This sample has 150,000 or so clones, with around 84% found just once. This chain uses TRBV5-1 with TRBJ2-7; D remains ambiguous. This receptor was identified in an older man with acute or convalescent COVID-19. Sequences were obtained from peripheral blood. CDR3 loop: CASSFIVSSSYEQYF. The CDR3 DNA is TGCGCCAGCAGCTTCATAGTTAGTTCCTCCTACGAGCAGTACTTC.